Below are 4 T cell receptor beta chains sequenced from a single sample in a study of T cell changes during pregnancy in multiple sclerosis. Sequencing was performed with immunoSEQ multiplex PCR; in TCRdb, only in-frame clones are kept and a portion is missing. Among fewer than 50,000 clones listed, approximately 88% were seen once. This specimen consisted of CD4+ T cells from peripheral blood mononuclear cells, obtained in the first trimester of pregnancy. All receptors derive from a female donor with multiple sclerosis, enrolled in a pregnancy study.

V gene TRBV5-1 combines with J gene TRBJ2-1; TRBD2 aligns across 14 bases. The germline gives CDR1 SGHRS, CDR2 YFSETQ. The J segment lost 12 bases and the V segment lost 3 bases, leaving 8 bases of the junction unmatched. This CDR3 region has 15 residues. CDR3 loop: CASSSGLAGVVGQFF. The CDR3 DNA reads as TGCGCCAGCAGCTCGGGACTAGCGGGAGTGGTTGGGCAGTTCTTC.

This clone has a single count. The chain employs TRBV29-1 and TRBJ1-1; tentative D call: TRBD1 (6 bases). The V end lost 4 bases, the J end lost 0 bases, and 15 bases lay between the germline ends. The length of the CDR3 is 15 residues. Germline-derived CDR1 and CDR2 are SQVTM and ANQGSEA. CDR3 DNA sequence: TGCAGCGTTGTTTCGGGGAGGGGGTTGAACACTGAAGCTTTCTTT. Amino acid sequence: CSVVSGRGLNTEAFF.

The rearrangement joins TRBV30 to TRBJ1-2; a possible D gene is TRBD1 (5 bases). The CDR3 contains 14 residues. Deletions cut 0 bases from V and 4 bases from J, with 12 bases between. CDR1 and CDR2 (germline): GTSNPN, SVGIG (reference sequence). CDR3: CAWSVLGGVYGYTF. For the CDR3, the DNA is TGTGCCTGGAGTGTACTCGGGGGTGTCTATGGCTACACCTTC.

The chain links TRBV7-2 to TRBJ1-2, with TRBD1 matching over 8 bases. The CDR3 covers 17 residues. Germline V gene lookup returns CDR1 SGHTA and CDR2 FQGNSA. V lost 1 base to trimming and J lost 4 bases; unmatched junction nucleotides: 11. This chain's CDR3 is CASSLVHLQGAAYGYTF. The CDR3 DNA reads as TGTGCCAGCAGCTTAGTTCACCTGCAGGGGGCAGCCTATGGCTACACCTTC.